The present T cell receptor beta chain was sequenced within a study of regulatory T cells in long-lasting Graves disease. This clonotype came up many times. Building the TCR beta libraries relied on iRepertoire HTBI primers, and CDR3 regions underwent Arm-PCR. MiXCR, run by TCRdb on the multiplex PCR reads, gives a single entry per CDR3 protein. The sample holds about 210,000 distinct CDR3 sequences; approximately 18% are singletons and the top ten take approximately 10%. Time point here: newly diagnosed GD, antithyroid drugs for less than 3 months. PBMC-extracted RNA yielded the TCR library. Per germline, CDR1 SGHAT and CDR2 FQNNGV. V gave up 0 bases and J gave up 5 bases; unmatched junction bases: 6. The CDR3 is made up of 15 amino acids. In addition, the sample was reused for a study of T cells in Graves' hyperthyroidism and ophthalmopathy.

The chain links TRBV11-2 to TRBJ2-5, with 7 bases matching TRBD2. This specimen consisted of peripheral blood mononuclear cells (PBMCs), obtained at new diagnosis, from a patient treated with antithyroid drugs. The receptor was isolated from a young woman with Graves disease. The CDR3 reads CASSLERGRLETQYF. DNA of the CDR3: TGTGCCAGCAGCTTAGAGCGCGGGAGACTCGAGACCCAGTACTTC.